Shown below are 29 T cell receptor beta chains from a single sample sequenced in a study of T cells in localized non-small cell lung cancer. The data were produced by immunoSEQ multiplex PCR, yet TCRdb's version contains in-frame clones alone and is incomplete. The table lists 23,000 or so clones, 80% to 85% of them singletons. This sample comprised PBMCs, obtained before any cancer treatment. The receptors were gathered from a man between 40 and 75 years old with stage II lung adenocarcinoma.

The CDR3 spells CAWSATQSEQYF. In DNA form, the CDR3 reads TGTGCCTGGAGCGCGACTCAATCGGAGCAGTACTTC. The rearrangement uses TRBV30 and TRBJ2-7; D gene uncertain. The CDR3 runs to 12 residues. Germline CDR1 is GTSNPN and CDR2 is SVGIG (reference sequence). V dropped 3 bases and J dropped 7 bases, with 13 bases sitting between them.

V is TRBV2 and J is TRBJ1-2; 8 bases are a match to TRBD1. J was trimmed by 5 bases and V by 6 bases; bases with no gene match: 11. Germline V gives CDR1 SNHLY, CDR2 FYNNEI. This CDR3 is built from 15 residues. CDR3 in DNA: TGTGCCAGCAGAGCCGGACAGGGAGTTAGTTATGGCTACACCTTC. It codes for CASRAGQGVSYGYTF.

J is TRBJ1-1 and V is TRBV30; no definite D call. The length of the CDR3 is 13 residues. V was shortened by 0 bases and J by 5 bases, with 10 bases between the two germline ends. The germline CDR1 and CDR2 sequences are GTSNPN and SVGIG (reference sequence). The CDR3 is CAWSVQRETEAFF. In nucleotides, the CDR3 is TGTGCCTGGAGTGTACAGAGGGAGACTGAAGCTTTCTTT.

The chain joins TRBV10-3 to TRBJ1-2; D unresolved. V was pared by 7 bases and J by 0 bases, with 12 bases between. The CDR3 runs to 14 residues. The germline gives CDR1 ENHRY, CDR2 SYGVKD. The CDR3 here is CAIKLDRANYGYTF. The CDR3 region has the DNA TGTGCCATCAAGTTAGATCGGGCTAACTATGGCTACACCTTC.

The J gene is TRBJ1-2, the V gene TRBV6-5; D uncertain. CDR1 and CDR2 from the germline V gene are MNHEY and SVGAGI. The CDR3 is 14 residues long. Trimming took 3 bases from V and 8 from J, leaving 16 bases between them. CDR3 region: CASSYADQLGGYTF. The CDR3 region has the DNA TGTGCCAGCAGTTATGCGGACCAATTGGGAGGCTACACCTTC.

The rearrangement uses TRBV11-3 and TRBJ1-1; no definite D call. CDR1 and CDR2 from the germline V gene are SGHNT and YENEEA. V was shortened by 2 bases and J by 5 bases, with 9 bases between the two germline ends. The CDR3 has 13 amino acids. The CDR3 is CASSLLGPTEAFF. DNA of the CDR3: TGTGCCAGCAGCTTATTGGGTCCAACTGAAGCTTTCTTT.

The rearrangement links TRBV7-8 to TRBJ1-1; no firm D call. V was shortened by 4 bases and J by 2 bases, with 11 bases between the two germline ends. Germline-derived CDR1 and CDR2 are SGHVS and FQNEAQ. The CDR3 extends over 14 amino acids. Here the CDR3 DNA reads TGTGCCAGCAGCTACGGACTGATCAACACTGAAGCTTTCTTT. This sequence encodes CASSYGLINTEAFF.

Remarks on this clone: At the DNA level, this CDR3 is encoded by other sequences in the same sample as well. The chain joins TRBV5-1 to TRBJ1-1; D gene uncertain. V was trimmed by 0 bases and J by 1 base, leaving 4 bases between them. This CDR3 is 13 amino acids long. The germline V gene has CDR1 SGHRS and CDR2 YFSETQ. DNA for the CDR3: TGCGCCAGCAGCTTGGCCGGGAACACTGAAGCTTTCTTT. This translates into CASSLAGNTEAFF.

The chain couples TRBV21-1 to TRBJ1-5. TRBV21-1 is a pseudogene locus. The CDR3 length is 13 residues. The CDR3 region is CASVPGRGQPQHF. The CDR3, as DNA: TGTGCCAGCGTTCCGGGACGAGGACAGCCCCAGCATTTT.

The rearrangement links TRBV11-2 to TRBJ1-1; possible D gene TRBD1, 6 bases. The CDR3 is made up of 12 amino acids. V lost 4 bases and J 8 bases, leaving 11 bases between the germline ends. CDR1 and CDR2 (germline): SGHAT, FQNNGV. CDR3 in DNA: TGTGCCAGCAGCTCCCAGGGACAAGAAGCTTTCTTT. This translates into CASSSQGQEAFF. Supplemented by reference TRBV11-2 and TRBJ1-1, the full variable domain reads EAGVAQSPRYKIIEKRQSVAFWCNPISGHATLYWYQQILGQGPKLLIQFQNNGVVDDSQLPKDRFSAERLKGVDSTLKIQPAKLEDSAVYLCASSSQGQEAFFGQGTRLTVV.

The genes are TRBV4-3 and TRBJ1-5; TRBD1 is a possible D gene (6 bases). The CDR3 spans 15 residues. V was pared by 0 bases and J by 6 bases, with 12 bases between. Germline assignment: CDR1 LGHNA and CDR2 YSLEER. The CDR3 protein is CASSQEGGTRQPQHF. The DNA of the CDR3 is TGCGCCAGCAGCCAAGAAGGGGGGACCCGTCAGCCCCAGCATTTT.

The gene calls are TRBV29-1 and TRBJ1-1, with D possibly being TRBD1 (5 bases). The V and J ends lost 5 bases and 1 base respectively, with 8 bases between them. The CDR3 totals 12 residues. Germline-derived CDR1 and CDR2 are SQVTM and ANQGSEA. The CDR3 spells CSVHQGNTEAFF. The CDR3, as DNA: TGCAGCGTTCATCAGGGGAACACTGAAGCTTTCTTT.

The chain links TRBV7-3 to TRBJ2-2; possibly TRBD2 for D (7 bases). The germline CDR1 and CDR2 sequences are SGHTA and FQGTGA. The V end lost 6 bases, the J end lost 3 bases, and 14 bases lay between the germline ends. The CDR3 is 15 residues long. The CDR3 DNA follows: TGTGCCAGCAGTAAACAGGGAGGGGACACCGGGGAGCTGTTTTTT. Its protein is CASSKQGGDTGELFF.

The chain employs TRBV29-1 and TRBJ2-1, with 12 bases that match TRBD2. Per germline, CDR1 SQVTM and CDR2 ANQGSEA. After removal of 7 bases from V and 7 bases from J, the junction contained 8 bases not matched to a gene. The CDR3 loop spans 14 amino acids. The CDR3 coding sequence is TGCAGCGGCGTTGGACTAGCGGGAATTAATGAGCAGTTCTTC. This codes for CSGVGLAGINEQFF.

This chain uses TRBV11-2 with TRBJ2-1, with no clear D. Trimming removed 0 bases from V and 13 bases from J, with 19 bases in between. The germline CDR1 and CDR2 sequences are SGHAT and FQNNGV. This CDR3 has 15 residues. CDR3 region: CASSLDPESSMRQFF. CDR3 nucleotide sequence: TGTGCCAGCAGCTTAGATCCCGAGTCGTCCATGCGACAGTTCTTC.

The chain has TRBV9 and TRBJ2-5, with D hard to call. The CDR3 is 14 residues long. V shed 1 base and J shed 4 bases, with 11 bases lying between them. CDR1 and CDR2 from the germline V gene are SGDLS and YYNGEE. DNA for the CDR3: TGTGCCAGCAGCGTAAATCCCTCAGGAGAGACCCAGTACTTC. Protein product: CASSVNPSGETQYF.

V is TRBV27 and J is TRBJ1-5; D call uncertain. The CDR3 extends over 14 amino acids. Trimming removed 5 bases from V and 3 bases from J, with 11 bases in between. CDR1 and CDR2 from the germline V gene are MNHEY and SMNVEV (reference sequence). The CDR3, as DNA: TGTGCCAGCAGTCTCGGACCGCCCAATCAGCCCCAGCATTTT. It yields the protein CASSLGPPNQPQHF.

The chain uses TRBV19 and TRBJ1-3; D call uncertain. Deletions cut 8 bases from V and 4 bases from J, with 12 bases between. CDR1 is LNHDA and CDR2 is SQIVND in the germline V gene (reference sequence). The CDR3 is made up of 13 amino acids. Here the CDR3 reads CASRAGGGNTIYF. In DNA form, the CDR3 reads TGTGCCAGTCGCGCCGGCGGGGGAAACACCATATATTTT.

This chain links TRBV5-1 with TRBJ2-5; the D gene is possibly TRBD1 (7 bases). Trimming stripped 1 base from V and 5 bases from J, with 12 bases between. This CDR3 is built from 14 residues. CDR1 is SGHRS and CDR2 is YFSETQ in the germline V gene. CDR3 sequence reads: CASSLTGAGETQYF. Written as DNA, the CDR3 is TGCGCCAGCAGCTTGACAGGGGCGGGGGAGACCCAGTACTTC.

The chain couples TRBV18 to TRBJ2-1; 12 bases fit TRBD2. Per germline, CDR1 KGHSH and CDR2 LQKENI. The CDR3 has 17 amino acids. V dropped 0 bases and J dropped 9; count of bases not matched to a gene: 9. The CDR3 reads CASSPPTSGSPTGEQFF. DNA of the CDR3: TGTGCCAGCTCACCACCGACTAGCGGGAGTCCTACGGGTGAGCAGTTCTTC.

The chain recombines TRBV7-2 with TRBJ2-7, with 10 bases that match TRBD2. The J segment lost 8 bases and the V segment lost 4 bases, leaving 11 bases of the junction unmatched. This CDR3 has 15 amino acids. Germline loops: CDR1 SGHTA, CDR2 FQGNSA. The CDR3 here is CASSSPTSGMGKQYF. The CDR3 nucleotides are TGTGCCAGCAGCTCTCCTACTAGCGGGATGGGTAAGCAGTACTTC.

The J gene is TRBJ2-1, the V gene TRBV6-1; D ambiguous. This CDR3 spans 14 amino acids. V lost 7 bases, J lost 6 bases, and 16 bases lay in between. CDR1 is MNHNS, CDR2 SASEGT, per germline. The CDR3 DNA is TGTGCCAGCACTCCCTTACTGGGGTTCAATGAGCAGTTCTTC. Amino acid sequence: CASTPLLGFNEQFF.

This chain links TRBV9 with TRBJ2-3; the D is unclear. CDR1 is SGDLS and CDR2 is YYNGEE in the germline V gene. The CDR3 runs 12 residues. The V end lost 0 bases, the J end lost 5 bases, and 4 bases lay between the germline ends. CDR3 amino acids: CASSVDLDTQYF. CDR3 sequence (DNA): TGTGCCAGCAGCGTAGATCTAGATACGCAGTATTTT.

The chain has TRBV14 and TRBJ1-1, with 9 bases matching TRBD1. Trimming cost V 5 bases and J 4 bases; bases outside gene matches: 11. This CDR3 comprises 16 residues. The germline CDR1 and CDR2 sequences are SGHDN and FVKESK. The CDR3 here is CASSEWTGEVITEAFF. For the CDR3, the DNA is TGTGCCAGCAGCGAGTGGACAGGGGAGGTTATCACTGAAGCTTTCTTT.

The chain has TRBV15 and TRBJ2-5, with 7 bases fitting TRBD2. V dropped 3 bases and J dropped 9; count of bases not matched to a gene: 4. From germline, CDR1 is LNHNV and CDR2 YYDKDF (reference sequence). The CDR3 totals 12 residues. The CDR3 here is CATSRDRGAQYF. The CDR3 region has the DNA TGTGCCACCAGCAGGGACCGGGGGGCCCAGTACTTC.

The chain joins TRBV5-1 to TRBJ1-1; D call uncertain. The CDR3 has 15 residues. Between the trimmed V and J ends, which lost 2 bases and 0 bases, there was a span of 11 bases. Looked up from germline, CDR1 is SGHRS and CDR2 is YFSETQ. The DNA for the CDR3 is TGCGCCAGCAGCTTTGGCGAGGGTATGAACACTGAAGCTTTCTTT. The encoded protein is CASSFGEGMNTEAFF.

The chain has TRBV21-1 and TRBJ2-7; TRBD2 is the table's D call and was not checked against the DNA. TRBV21-1 constitutes a pseudogene. The CDR3 totals 15 residues. CDR3 in amino acids: CASEGRPSGNYEQYF. In DNA form, the CDR3 reads TGTGCCAGCGAAGGTCGGCCTAGCGGGAACTACGAGCAGTACTTC.

This chain connects TRBV18 to TRBJ2-3; tentatively, D is TRBD1 (5 bases). Germline-derived CDR1 and CDR2 are KGHSH and LQKENI. V shed 4 bases and J shed 3 bases, with 17 bases lying between them. The CDR3 loop spans 16 amino acids. The CDR3 sequence: CASSRSGAVGTDTQYF. CDR3 nucleotide sequence: TGTGCCAGCTCACGGAGTGGGGCGGTCGGGACAGATACGCAGTATTTT.

The V and J genes are TRBV19 and TRBJ2-7; D remains unclear. Trimming cost V 6 bases and J 3 bases, with 15 bases left between them. CDR3 length: 14 residues. Germline CDR1 reads LNHDA; CDR2 reads SQIVND (reference sequence). CDR3 residues: CASSKIPQYYEQYF. CDR3 DNA sequence: TGTGCCAGTAGCAAGATCCCCCAGTACTACGAGCAGTACTTC.